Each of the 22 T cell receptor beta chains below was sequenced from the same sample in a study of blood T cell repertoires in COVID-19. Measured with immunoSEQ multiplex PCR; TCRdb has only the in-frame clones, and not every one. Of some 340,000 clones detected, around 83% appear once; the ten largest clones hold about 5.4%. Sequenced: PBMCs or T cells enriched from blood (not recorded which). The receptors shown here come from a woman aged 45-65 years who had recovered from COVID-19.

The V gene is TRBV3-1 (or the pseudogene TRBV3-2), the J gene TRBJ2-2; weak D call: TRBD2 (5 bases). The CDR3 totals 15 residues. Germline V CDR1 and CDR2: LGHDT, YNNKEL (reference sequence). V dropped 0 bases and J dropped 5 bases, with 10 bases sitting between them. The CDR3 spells CASSQDFSGTGELFF. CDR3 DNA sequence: TGTGCCAGCAGCCAAGATTTCTCGGGAACCGGGGAGCTGTTTTTT.

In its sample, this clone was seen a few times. The CDR3 DNA reads TGTGCCAGTAGTCCGGCGGAAATAGATACGCAGTATTTT. Protein sequence: CASSPAEIDTQYF. V is TRBV19 and J is TRBJ2-3; no clear D. This CDR3 spans 13 amino acids. Germline CDR1 and CDR2: LNHDA and SQIVND (reference sequence). V gave up 5 bases and J gave up 5 bases, with 11 bases separating them.

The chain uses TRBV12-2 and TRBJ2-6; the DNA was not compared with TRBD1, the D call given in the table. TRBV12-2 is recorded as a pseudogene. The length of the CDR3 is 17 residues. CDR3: CASRLESRGPPYDVLTF. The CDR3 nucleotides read TGTGCAAGTCGCTTAGAGTCCAGGGGTCCTCCGTACGACGTCCTGACTTTC.

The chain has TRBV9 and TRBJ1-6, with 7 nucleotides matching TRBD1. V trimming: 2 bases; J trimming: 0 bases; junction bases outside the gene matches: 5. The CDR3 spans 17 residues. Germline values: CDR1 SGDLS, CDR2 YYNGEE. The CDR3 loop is CASSVRRDSSYNSPLHF. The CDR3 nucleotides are TGTGCCAGCAGCGTTCGCAGGGACAGCTCCTATAATTCACCCCTCCACTTT.

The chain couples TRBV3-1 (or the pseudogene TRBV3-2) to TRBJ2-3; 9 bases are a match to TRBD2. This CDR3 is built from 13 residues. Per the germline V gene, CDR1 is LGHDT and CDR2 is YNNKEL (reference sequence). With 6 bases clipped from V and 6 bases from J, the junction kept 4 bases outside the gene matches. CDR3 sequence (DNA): TGTGCCAGCAGGGGACTAGCTGCGGATACGCAGTATTTT. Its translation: CASRGLAADTQYF.

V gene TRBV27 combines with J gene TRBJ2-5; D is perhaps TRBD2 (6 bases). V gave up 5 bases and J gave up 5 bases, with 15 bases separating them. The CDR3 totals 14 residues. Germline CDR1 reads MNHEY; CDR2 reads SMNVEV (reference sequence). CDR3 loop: CASSRPGLLETQYF. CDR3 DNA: TGTGCCAGCAGTCGACCGGGACTCCTGGAGACCCAGTACTTC.

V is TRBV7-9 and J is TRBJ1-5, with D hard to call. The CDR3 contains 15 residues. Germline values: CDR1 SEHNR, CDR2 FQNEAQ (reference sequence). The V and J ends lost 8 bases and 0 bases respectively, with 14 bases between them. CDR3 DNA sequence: TGTGCCAGCCCCGAGGAGGGAGATAGCAATCAGCCCCAGCATTTT. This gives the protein CASPEEGDSNQPQHF.

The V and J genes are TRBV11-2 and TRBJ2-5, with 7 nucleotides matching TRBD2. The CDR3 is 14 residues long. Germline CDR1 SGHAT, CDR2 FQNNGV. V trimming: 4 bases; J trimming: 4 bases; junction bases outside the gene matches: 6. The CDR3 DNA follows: TGTGCCAGCAGCTCCGGGACGGGGGGAGAGACCCAGTACTTC. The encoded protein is CASSSGTGGETQYF.

The chain's CDR3 is CASSEASHSNQPQHF. CDR3 bases: TGTGCCAGCAGTGAAGCGAGCCACTCTAATCAGCCCCAGCATTTT. The rearrangement links TRBV6-1 to TRBJ1-5; D ambiguous. Between the trimmed V and J ends, which lost 0 bases and 4 bases, there was a span of 10 bases. CDR3 length: 15 residues. The germline gives CDR1 MNHNS, CDR2 SASEGT.

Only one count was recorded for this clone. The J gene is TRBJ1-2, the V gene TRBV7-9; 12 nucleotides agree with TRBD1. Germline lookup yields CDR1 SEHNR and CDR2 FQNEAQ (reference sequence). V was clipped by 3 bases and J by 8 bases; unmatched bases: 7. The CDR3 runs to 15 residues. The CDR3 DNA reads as TGTGCCAGCAGCTTTCCGGGACAGGGGGCGGGCGGCTACACCTTC. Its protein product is CASSFPGQGAGGYTF.

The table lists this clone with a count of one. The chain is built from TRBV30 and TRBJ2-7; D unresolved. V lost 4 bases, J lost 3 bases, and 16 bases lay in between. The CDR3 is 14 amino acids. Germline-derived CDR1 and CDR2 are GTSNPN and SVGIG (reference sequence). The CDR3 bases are TGTGCCTGGAAGTTGGGCCAGTCAATCTACGAGCAGTACTTC. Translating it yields CAWKLGQSIYEQYF. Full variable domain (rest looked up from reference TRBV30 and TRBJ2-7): SQTIHQWPATLVQPVGSPLSLECTVEGTSNPNLYWYRQAAGRGLQLLFYSVGIGQISSEVPQNLSASRPQDRQFILSSKKLLLSDSGFYLCAWKLGQSIYEQYFGPGTRLTVT.

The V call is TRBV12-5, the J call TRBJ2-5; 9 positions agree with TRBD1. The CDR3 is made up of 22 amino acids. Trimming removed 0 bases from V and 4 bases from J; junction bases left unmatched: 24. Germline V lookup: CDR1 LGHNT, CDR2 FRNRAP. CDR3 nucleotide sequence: TGTGCTAGTGGTTTGGTAGACGGGACAGGGCGCCGAAGAGAGGTAGAATCAGAGACCCAGTACTTC. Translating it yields CASGLVDGTGRRREVESETQYF. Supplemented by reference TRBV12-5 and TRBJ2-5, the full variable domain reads DARVTQTPRHKVTEMGQEVTMRCQPILGHNTVFWYRQTMMQGLELLAYFRNRAPLDDSGMPKDRFSAEMPDATLATLKIQPSEPRDSAVYFCASGLVDGTGRRREVESETQYFGPGTRLLVL.

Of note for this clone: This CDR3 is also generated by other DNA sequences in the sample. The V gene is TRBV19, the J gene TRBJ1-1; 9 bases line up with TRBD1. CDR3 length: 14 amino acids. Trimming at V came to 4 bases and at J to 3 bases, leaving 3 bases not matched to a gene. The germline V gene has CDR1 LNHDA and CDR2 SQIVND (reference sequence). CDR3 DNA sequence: TGTGCCAGTAGTACGGACAGGGGTCACACTGAAGCTTTCTTT. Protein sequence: CASSTDRGHTEAFF.

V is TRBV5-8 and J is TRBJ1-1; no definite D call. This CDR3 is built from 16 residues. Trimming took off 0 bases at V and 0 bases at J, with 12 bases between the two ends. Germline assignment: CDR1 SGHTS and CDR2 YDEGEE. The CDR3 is CASSLAFGLMNTEAFF. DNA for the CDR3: TGTGCCAGCAGCTTGGCCTTCGGACTCATGAACACTGAAGCTTTCTTT.

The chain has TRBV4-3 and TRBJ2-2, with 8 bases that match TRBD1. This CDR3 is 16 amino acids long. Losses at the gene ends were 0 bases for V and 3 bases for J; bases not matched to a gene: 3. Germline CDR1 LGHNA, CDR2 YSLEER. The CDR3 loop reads CASSQETGGYTGELFF. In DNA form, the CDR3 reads TGCGCCAGCAGCCAAGAAACAGGGGGATACACCGGGGAGCTGTTTTTT.

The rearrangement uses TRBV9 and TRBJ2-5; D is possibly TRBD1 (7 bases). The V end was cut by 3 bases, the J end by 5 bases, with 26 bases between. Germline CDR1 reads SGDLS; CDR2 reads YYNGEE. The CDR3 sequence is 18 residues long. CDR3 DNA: TGTGCCAGCAGCGCTGGAGGGGGCGGAATCGGTTTCAGGGAGACCCAGTACTTC. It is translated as CASSAGGGGIGFRETQYF.

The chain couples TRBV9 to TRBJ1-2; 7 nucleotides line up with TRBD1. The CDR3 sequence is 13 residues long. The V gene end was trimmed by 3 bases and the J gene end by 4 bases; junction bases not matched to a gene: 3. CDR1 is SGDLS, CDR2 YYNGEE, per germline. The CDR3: CASSGQGLYGYTF. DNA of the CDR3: TGTGCCAGCAGCGGACAGGGCCTCTATGGCTACACCTTC.

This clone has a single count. CDR3 amino acids: CASSQTLRGTFF. CDR3 bases: TGTGCCAGCAGCCAAACCCTCAGGGGAACTTTCTTT. The genes are TRBV7-8 and TRBJ1-1, with a tentative D call TRBD1 (6 bases). V lost 5 bases, J lost 12 bases, and 16 bases lay in between. The CDR3 covers 12 residues. Per germline, CDR1 SGHVS and CDR2 FQNEAQ.

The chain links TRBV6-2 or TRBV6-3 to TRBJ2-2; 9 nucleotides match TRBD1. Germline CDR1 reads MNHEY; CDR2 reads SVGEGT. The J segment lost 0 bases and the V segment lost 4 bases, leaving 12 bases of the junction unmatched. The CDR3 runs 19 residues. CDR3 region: CASSFRTGGPSANTGELFF. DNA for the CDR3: TGTGCCAGCAGTTTTCGTACAGGGGGCCCGAGCGCGAACACCGGGGAGCTGTTTTTT.

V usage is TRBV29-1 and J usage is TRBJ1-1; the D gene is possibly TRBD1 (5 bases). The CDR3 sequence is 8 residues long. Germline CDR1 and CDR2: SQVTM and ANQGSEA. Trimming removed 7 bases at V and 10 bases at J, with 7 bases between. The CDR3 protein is CSDGGAFF. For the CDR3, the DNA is TGCAGCGACGGGGGAGCTTTCTTT. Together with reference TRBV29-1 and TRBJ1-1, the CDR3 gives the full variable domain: SAVISQKPSRDICQRGTSLTIQCQVDSQVTMMFWYRQQPGQSLTLIATANQGSEATYESGFVIDKFPISRPNLTFSTLTVSNMSPEDSSIYLCSDGGAFFGQGTRLTVV.

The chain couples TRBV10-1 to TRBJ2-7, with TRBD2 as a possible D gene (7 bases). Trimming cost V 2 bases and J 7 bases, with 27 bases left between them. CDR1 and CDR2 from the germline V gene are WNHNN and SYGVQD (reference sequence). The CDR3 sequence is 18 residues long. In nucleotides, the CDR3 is TGCGCCAGCAGTGAGCCCCGGGACATGACCAAAGAGGGGGGGGAGCAGTACTTC. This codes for CASSEPRDMTKEGGEQYF.

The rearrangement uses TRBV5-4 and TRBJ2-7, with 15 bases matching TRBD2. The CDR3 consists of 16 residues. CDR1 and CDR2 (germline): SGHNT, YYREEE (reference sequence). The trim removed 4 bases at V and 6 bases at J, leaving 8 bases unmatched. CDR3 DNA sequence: TGTGCCAGCAGCATGGGGACTAGCGGGGGGTTACGCGAGCAGTACTTC. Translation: CASSMGTSGGLREQYF.